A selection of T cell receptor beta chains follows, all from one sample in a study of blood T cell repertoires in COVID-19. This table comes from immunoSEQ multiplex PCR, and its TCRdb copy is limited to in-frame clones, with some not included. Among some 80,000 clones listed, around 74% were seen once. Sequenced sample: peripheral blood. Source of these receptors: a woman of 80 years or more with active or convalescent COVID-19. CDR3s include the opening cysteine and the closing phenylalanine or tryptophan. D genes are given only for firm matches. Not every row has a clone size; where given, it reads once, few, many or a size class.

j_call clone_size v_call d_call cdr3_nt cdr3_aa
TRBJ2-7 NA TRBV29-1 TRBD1 TGCAGCGTGAGCTCGGGACAGGGGGCCGAGCAGTACTTC CSVSSGQGAEQYF
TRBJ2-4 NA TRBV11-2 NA TGTGCCAGCAGCTTAGTGCCGGGTTTCGGCATTCAGTACTTC CASSLVPGFGIQYF
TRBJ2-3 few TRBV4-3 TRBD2 TGCGCCAGCAGCCAAGCGCTAGCGGGGGCCAGGGCAGATACGCAGTATTTT CASSQALAGARADTQYF
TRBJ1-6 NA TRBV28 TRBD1 TGTGCCAGCAGTCCGGGACAGGCCACTGGGGATAATTCACCCCTCCACTTT CASSPGQATGDNSPLHF
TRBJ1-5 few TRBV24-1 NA TGTGCCACCAGCGGGTATAGCAATCAGCCCCAGCATTTT CATSGYSNQPQHF
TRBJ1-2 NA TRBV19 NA TGTGCCAGTAGTATCGGAGGGGGCTACACCTTC CASSIGGGYTF
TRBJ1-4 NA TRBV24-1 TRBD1 TGTGCCACCAGTCCCGGGACAGTGCCAAGTAAACTGTTTTTT CATSPGTVPSKLFF
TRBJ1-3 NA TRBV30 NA TGTGCCTGGACCGGGGGCCGGGGACTACCTAAGCTCTCTGGAAACACCATATATTTT CAWTGGRGLPKLSGNTIYF
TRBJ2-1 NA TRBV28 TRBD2 TGTGCCAGCAGTTTGGGGGGGAAGACCTACAATGAGCAGTTCTTC CASSLGGKTYNEQFF
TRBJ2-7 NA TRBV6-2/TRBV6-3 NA TGTGCCAGCAGTACAGGGACGATCTCCTACGAGCAGTACTTC CASSTGTISYEQYF
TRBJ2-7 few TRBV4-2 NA TGTGCCAGCAGCCAAGATCTCCTAGCAAGCACCGGAGACTCCTACGAGCAGTACTTC CASSQDLLASTGDSYEQYF
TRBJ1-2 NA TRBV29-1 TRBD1 TGCAGCGTTCAGGACAGGATAATTGGCTACACCTTC CSVQDRIIGYTF
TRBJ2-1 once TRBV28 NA TGTGCCAGCAGTTTTCTTACTTATCAGCAGTTCTTC CASSFLTYQQFF
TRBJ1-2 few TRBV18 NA TGTGCCAGCTCAGAAAGACAACACTATGGCTACACCTTC CASSERQHYGYTF
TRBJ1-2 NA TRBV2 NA TGTGCCAGCGGCGGTTGGACAGCGACCAATAACTATGGCTACACCTTC CASGGWTATNNYGYTF
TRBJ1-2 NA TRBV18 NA TGTGCCAGCTCCGAGGAGTTGCGTGGCTACACCTTC CASSEELRGYTF
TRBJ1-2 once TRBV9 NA TGTGCCAGCAGCGTAGTGAGTGCACTCAATCCTCGCGGCTACACCTTC CASSVVSALNPRGYTF
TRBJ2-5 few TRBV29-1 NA TGCAGCAATACGATGGGCAGCCAGGGGACCCAGTACTTC CSNTMGSQGTQYF
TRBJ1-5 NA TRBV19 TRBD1 TGTGCCAGTAGTCCCCGGACAGGGGGGCATCAGCCCCAGCATTTT CASSPRTGGHQPQHF
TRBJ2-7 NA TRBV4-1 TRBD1 TGCGCCAGCAGAATCCGACAGGGGGAATTCTACGAGCAGTACTTC CASRIRQGEFYEQYF
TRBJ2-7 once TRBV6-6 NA TGTGCCAGCAGCCACAGGGTTAGACCCTACGAGCAGTACTTC CASSHRVRPYEQYF
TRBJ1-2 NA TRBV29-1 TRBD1 TGCAGCGTCCCAGGGACAGGTAGTTCTGGCTACACCTTC CSVPGTGSSGYTF
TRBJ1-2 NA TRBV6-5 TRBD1 TGTGCCAGCAGCACCCGTGACAGGGGGCCTGGCTACACCTTC CASSTRDRGPGYTF
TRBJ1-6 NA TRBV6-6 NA TGTGCCAGCAGTTACGGGCAGGGTAATTCACCCCTCCACTTT CASSYGQGNSPLHF
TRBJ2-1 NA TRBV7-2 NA TGTGCCAGCAGCTTAGGGGCGGGGTCCTACAATGAGCAGTTCTTC CASSLGAGSYNEQFF
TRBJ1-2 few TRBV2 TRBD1 TGTGCCAGCAGTTCGGACAGGAACTATGGCTACACCTTC CASSSDRNYGYTF
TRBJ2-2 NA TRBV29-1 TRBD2 TGCAGCGCCGGGAGGGACACTCACACCGGGGAGCTGTTTTTT CSAGRDTHTGELFF
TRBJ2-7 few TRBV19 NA TGTGCCAGTAGCCCAACAGTTACTCTCTACGAGCAGTACTTC CASSPTVTLYEQYF
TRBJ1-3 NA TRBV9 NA TGTGCCAGCAGCCCCCGGACAGTTAATGTCGCTGGAAACACCATATATTTT CASSPRTVNVAGNTIYF
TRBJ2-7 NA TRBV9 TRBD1 TGTGCCAGCAGCTCCCAGTCAGGGGGCCCAGGCGAGCAGTACTTC CASSSQSGGPGEQYF
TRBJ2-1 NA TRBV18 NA TGTGCCAGCTCACCGGCTCCAGGTATCGACTACAATGAGCAGTTCTTC CASSPAPGIDYNEQFF
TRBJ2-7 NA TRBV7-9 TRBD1 TGTGCCAGCAGCCATGACAGGGTATGGGTGCAGTACTTC CASSHDRVWVQYF
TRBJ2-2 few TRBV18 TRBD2 TGTGCCAGCTCACCGTCACTAGCGGGAGGTAGCACCGGGGAGCTGTTTTTT CASSPSLAGGSTGELFF
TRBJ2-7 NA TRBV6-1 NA TGTGCCAGCAGTGAAACGAAGGGGATGAACGAGCAGTACTTC CASSETKGMNEQYF
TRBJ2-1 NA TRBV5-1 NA TGCGCCAGCAGCTGGACTATCCCCCCTTCCTACAATGAGCAGTTCTTC CASSWTIPPSYNEQFF
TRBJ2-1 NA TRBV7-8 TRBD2 TGTGCCAGCAGCTTAGCCCGTATGACTAGCGGGCCCAGCTCCTACAATGAGCAGTTCTTC CASSLARMTSGPSSYNEQFF
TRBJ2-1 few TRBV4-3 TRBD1 TGCGCCAGCAGCCAAGGTGGACAGGGGGAGCTTGAGCAGTTCTTC CASSQGGQGELEQFF
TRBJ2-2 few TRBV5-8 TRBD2 TGTGCCAGCAGCTTGCTACCGATGACTAGCGGGAGGGCCGGGGAGCTGTTTTTT CASSLLPMTSGRAGELFF
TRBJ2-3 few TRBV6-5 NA TGTGCCAGCAATCTAGGCGGGGACTCAGATACGCAGTATTTT CASNLGGDSDTQYF
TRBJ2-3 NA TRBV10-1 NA TGCGCCTCCCGGGCCCGGGCGGGAGATACGCAGTATTTT CASRARAGDTQYF
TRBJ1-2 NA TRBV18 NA TGTGCCAGCTCACCGGACAGCTATGGCTACACCTTC CASSPDSYGYTF
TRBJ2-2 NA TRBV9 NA TGTGCCAGCAGCGTAGGTCGGGTGGCCGGGGAGCTGTTTTTT CASSVGRVAGELFF
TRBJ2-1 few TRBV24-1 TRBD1 TGTGCCACCAGTGACCACCTGGACAGGGACGGTCGGTACAATGAGCAGTTCTTC CATSDHLDRDGRYNEQFF
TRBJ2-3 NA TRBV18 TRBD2 TGTGCCAGCTCACGAGATAGCGGGGGTAGCACAGATACGCAGTATTTT CASSRDSGGSTDTQYF
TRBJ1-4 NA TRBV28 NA TGTGCCAGCAGCAATGGGGGCCGGGTCGCTAATGAAAAACTGTTTTTT CASSNGGRVANEKLFF
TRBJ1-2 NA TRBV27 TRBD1 TGTGCCAGCAGTCCAACAGGGGGCGGCTACACCTTC CASSPTGGGYTF
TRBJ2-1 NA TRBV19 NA TGTGCCAGTAGTATCGAGGTTTGGGGGAGAGGGGGCAATGAGCAGTTCTTC CASSIEVWGRGGNEQFF
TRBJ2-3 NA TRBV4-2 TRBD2 TGTGCCAGCAGCCAAGGACTAGCAGAGCAGTATTTT CASSQGLAEQYF
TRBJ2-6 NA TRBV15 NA TGTGCCACCAGCAGGTATAACTCTGGGGCCAACGTCCTGACTTTC CATSRYNSGANVLTF
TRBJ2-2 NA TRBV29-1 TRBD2 TGCAGCGCCGTCGGGGGGGACACCGGGGAGCTGTTTTTT CSAVGGDTGELFF
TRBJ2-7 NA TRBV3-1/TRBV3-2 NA TGTGCCAGCAGCCCCACCGTAGTATCACCCTACGAGCAGTACTTC CASSPTVVSPYEQYF
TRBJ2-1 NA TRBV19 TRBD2 TGTGCCAGTAGTATAGGACTAGCGGGGAACAATGAGCAGTTCTTC CASSIGLAGNNEQFF
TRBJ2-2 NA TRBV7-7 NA TGTGCCAGCAGCCCCCTTCCCACCGGGGAGCTGTTTTTT CASSPLPTGELFF
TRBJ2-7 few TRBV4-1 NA TGCGCCAGCAGCCCCTCTAGGCTTTACTACGAGCAGTACTTC CASSPSRLYYEQYF